This T cell receptor (beta chain) was found in a study of T-cell reconstitution after alpha-beta-depleted transplantation in children. Preparation of the TCRbeta library used unique molecular identifiers. MiXCR was run by TCRdb on the PCR reads, yielding one entry per CDR3 protein. The sample lists almost 400,000 distinct CDR3 sequences, about 20% occurring once. This CDR3 comprises 15 residues. Germline V gene sequence: CDR1 SGHTA, CDR2 FQGNSA. Trimming pared 4 bases from V and 5 bases from J, leaving 18 bases between. The V and J genes are TRBV7-2 and TRBJ2-7; D may be TRBD2 (6 bases). The starting material was PBMCs from the stem cell graft donor, obtained from the stem cell graft. This clonotype was sampled from a human donor who donated a stem cell graft to a child with acute myeloid leukemia. CDR3 nucleotide sequence: TGTGCCAGCAGCTCCCAACCAGGGAGGACTAACGAGCAGTACTTC. Amino acids: CASSSQPGRTNEQYF.